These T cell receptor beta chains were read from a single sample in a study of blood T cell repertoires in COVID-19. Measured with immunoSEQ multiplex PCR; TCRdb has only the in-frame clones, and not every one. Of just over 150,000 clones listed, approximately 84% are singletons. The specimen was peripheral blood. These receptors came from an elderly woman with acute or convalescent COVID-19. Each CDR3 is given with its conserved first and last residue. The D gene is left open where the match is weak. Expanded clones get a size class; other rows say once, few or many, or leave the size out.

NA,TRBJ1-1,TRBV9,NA,CASSVGLENTEAFF,TGTGCCAGCAGCGTCGGGTTGGAGAACACTGAAGCTTTCTTT
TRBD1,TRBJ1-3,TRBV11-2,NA,CASRPETGGSGNTIYF,TGTGCCAGCAGGCCCGAGACAGGGGGCTCTGGAAACACCATATATTTT
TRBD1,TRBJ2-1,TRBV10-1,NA,CASSQTGTSYNEQFF,TGCGCCAGCAGCCAGACAGGGACCTCCTACAATGAGCAGTTCTTC
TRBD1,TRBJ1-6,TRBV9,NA,CASSPRDRDSPLHF,TGTGCCAGCAGCCCCCGGGACAGGGATTCACCCCTCCACTTT
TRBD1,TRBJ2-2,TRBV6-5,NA,CASSSTGSPGELFF,TGTGCCAGCAGCTCGACAGGGTCCCCCGGGGAGCTGTTTTTT
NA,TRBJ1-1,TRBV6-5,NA,CASTRGPTGNTEAFF,TGTGCCAGCACTCGCGGGCCGACAGGGAACACTGAAGCTTTCTTT
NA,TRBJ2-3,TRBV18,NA,CASSNTDTQYF,TGTGCCAGCTCCAACACAGATACGCAGTATTTT
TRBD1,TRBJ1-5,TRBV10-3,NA,CAISEQGANQPQHF,TGTGCCATCAGTGAGCAGGGGGCGAATCAGCCCCAGCATTTT
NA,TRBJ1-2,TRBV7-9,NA,CASSLLAGAIYGYTF,TGTGCCAGCAGCCTCCTGGCAGGGGCAATCTATGGCTACACCTTC
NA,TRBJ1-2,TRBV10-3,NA,CAIPAQQGVANYGYTF,TGTGCCATACCCGCCCAACAGGGAGTTGCTAACTATGGCTACACCTTC
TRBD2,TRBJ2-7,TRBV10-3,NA,CAISDSAGDRVQYF,TGTGCCATCAGTGATTCAGCGGGAGATCGGGTGCAGTACTTC
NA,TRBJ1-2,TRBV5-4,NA,CASSSPWRGQTWGGYTF,TGTGCCAGCAGCTCCCCCTGGAGAGGACAAACATGGGGTGGCTACACCTTC
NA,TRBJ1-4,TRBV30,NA,CAWSDRRFNEKLFF,TGTGCCTGGAGTGATCGCAGGTTTAATGAAAAACTGTTTTTT
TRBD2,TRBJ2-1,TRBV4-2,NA,CASSQVEAGLASNEQFF,TGTGCCAGCAGCCAGGTGGAGGCGGGACTAGCGTCCAATGAGCAGTTCTTC
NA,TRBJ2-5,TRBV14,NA,CASSQDTSGLYF,TGTGCCAGCAGCCAAGACACTAGTGGGCTGTACTTC
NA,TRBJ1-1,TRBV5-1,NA,CASSPTLVNTEAFF,TGCGCCAGCAGCCCCACCCTAGTGAACACTGAAGCTTTCTTT
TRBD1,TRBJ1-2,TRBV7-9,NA,CASSTDRVGYTF,TGTGCCAGCAGCACGGACAGGGTCGGCTACACCTTC
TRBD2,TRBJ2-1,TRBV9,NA,CASSEFSGIVREQFF,TGTGCCAGCAGCGAATTTAGCGGGATAGTGCGTGAGCAGTTCTTC
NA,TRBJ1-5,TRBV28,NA,CASTPSGSGRNQPQHF,TGTGCCAGCACTCCCAGTGGGTCAGGGCGAAATCAGCCCCAGCATTTT
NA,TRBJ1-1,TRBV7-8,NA,CASSLVGGFTEAFF,TGTGCCAGCAGCTTAGTGGGGGGATTCACTGAAGCTTTCTTT
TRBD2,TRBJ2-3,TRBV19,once,CASMAGGFTDTQYF,TGTGCCAGTATGGCGGGGGGATTCACAGATACGCAGTATTTT
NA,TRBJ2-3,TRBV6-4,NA,CASSGQGGTDTQYF,TGTGCCAGCAGTGGTCAGGGGGGAACAGATACGCAGTATTTT
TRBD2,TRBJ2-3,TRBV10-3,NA,CAISGGGVSTDTQYF,TGTGCCATCAGTGGCGGGGGGGTGAGCACAGATACGCAGTATTTT
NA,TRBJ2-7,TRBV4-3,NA,CASSQDWTASSYEQYF,TGCGCCAGCAGCCAAGATTGGACTGCTAGCTCCTACGAGCAGTACTTC
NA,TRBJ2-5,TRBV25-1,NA,CASSVAGKETQYF,TGTGCCAGCAGTGTGGCGGGGAAAGAGACCCAGTACTTC
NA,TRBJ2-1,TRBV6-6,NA,CASSSTTGNNEQFF,TGTGCCAGCAGTTCCACAACGGGGAACAATGAGCAGTTCTTC
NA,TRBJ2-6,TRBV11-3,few,CASSLDLGANVLTF,TGTGCCAGCAGCTTAGATCTGGGGGCCAACGTCCTGACTTTC
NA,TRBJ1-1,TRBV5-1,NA,CASSIFDKNTEAFF,TGCGCCAGCAGCATCTTCGACAAGAACACTGAAGCTTTCTTT
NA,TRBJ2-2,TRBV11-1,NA,CASSPRRGSNTGELFF,TGTGCCAGCAGCCCCCGACGGGGATCGAACACCGGGGAGCTGTTTTTT
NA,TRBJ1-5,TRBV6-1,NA,CASSEGGDWQPQHF,TGTGCCAGCAGTGAAGGGGGGGACTGGCAGCCCCAGCATTTT
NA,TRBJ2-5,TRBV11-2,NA,CASSFIEETQYF,TGTGCCAGCAGCTTTATAGAAGAGACCCAGTACTTC